The present T cell receptor (beta chain) was sequenced within a study of cytomegalovirus exposure and HLA in healthy donors. Researchers ran the PCR with 60 Vbeta and 13 Jbeta primers. Repertoires were generated with immunoSEQ multiplex PCR, while TCRdb's copy carries only in-frame clones and drops some. The sample has 85,000 to 120,000 clones; 60% to 85% are singletons. J gave up 2 bases and V 6 bases, and 5 bases lay outside the gene matches. CDR1 and CDR2 from the germline V gene are SGDLS and YYNGEE. The CDR3 has 14 amino acids. This sequence was found in a male donor in good health and CMV-seropositive. The chain uses TRBV9 and TRBJ2-1; 7 nucleotides line up with TRBD1. Sequenced material: PBMCs. CDR3 amino acids: CASTSDRTYNEQFF. The CDR3 nucleotides read TGTGCCAGCACTTCGGACAGGACCTACAATGAGCAGTTCTTC.